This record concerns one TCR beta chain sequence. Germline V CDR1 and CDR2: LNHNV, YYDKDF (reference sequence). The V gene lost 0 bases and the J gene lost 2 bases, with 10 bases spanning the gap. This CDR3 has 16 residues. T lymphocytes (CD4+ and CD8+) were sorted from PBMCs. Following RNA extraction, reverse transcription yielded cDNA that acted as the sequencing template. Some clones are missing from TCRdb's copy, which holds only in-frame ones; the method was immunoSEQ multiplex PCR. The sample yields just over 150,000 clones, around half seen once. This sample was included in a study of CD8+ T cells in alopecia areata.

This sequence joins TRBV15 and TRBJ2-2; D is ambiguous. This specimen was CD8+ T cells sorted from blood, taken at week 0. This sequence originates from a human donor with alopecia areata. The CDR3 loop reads CATSRDRRKNTGELFF. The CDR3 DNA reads TGTGCCACCAGCAGAGATCGCCGGAAAAACACCGGGGAGCTGTTTTTT.